Sequencing of this T cell receptor (beta chain) was carried out in a study of identical twins. Points from the study as a whole: Out-of-frame beta sequences exhibited a weaker degree of excess twin sharing.

Each CDR3 protein is one row after TCRdb ran MiXCR on the 5' RACE reads. The table shows approximately 1.8 million distinct CDR3 sequences, with roughly a third occurring only once. The V gene's germline CDR1 is MNHEY and CDR2 SVGAGI. V shed 7 bases and J 0 bases; nucleotides not matched to a gene: 9. This CDR3 region has 16 residues. With respect to this clonotype: Its antigen is unidentified.

This rearrangement joins TRBV6-5 to TRBJ1-5; TRBD1 matches 7 bases. This clonotype originated in a newborn girl in good health. Sequenced input: cord blood. The CDR3 DNA reads as TGTGCCAGCAAGCCAACAGGGGCCCATAGCAATCAGCCCCAGCATTTT. Its protein is CASKPTGAHSNQPQHF.